Described below is a single TCR beta chain sequence and its context. Its antigen is not known. TCRdb reprocessed the 5' RACE reads with MiXCR, giving one entry per CDR3 protein. Of roughly 79,000 distinct CDR3 sequences listed, around an eighth are singletons. These data originate in a study of spatial heterogeneity in lung cancer. Trimming took 3 bases from V and 6 from J; bases not matched to a gene: 9. In germline, CDR1 is ENHRY, CDR2 SYGVKD. This CDR3 is built from 15 residues. Study-wide points: There were more appearances of ubiquitous expanded tumor TCRs in blood at resection than at follow-up.

Regarding time point: sample taken at primary tumor resection. The sequenced material consisted of unsorted whole RNA from tumor, nontumor lung or frozen PBMC. The cohort: approximately 66 early-stage, untreated non-small cell lung cancer patients. The V gene is TRBV10-3, the J gene TRBJ2-7; 9 nucleotides match TRBD1. Here the sequenced sample was PBMCs, taken at surgery. This receptor was identified in a male donor with early-stage non-small cell lung cancer. The CDR3 region has the DNA TGTGCCATCAGTGACCAGACAGGGGGTAACAGCGAGCAGTACTTC. It translates to CAISDQTGGNSEQYF.